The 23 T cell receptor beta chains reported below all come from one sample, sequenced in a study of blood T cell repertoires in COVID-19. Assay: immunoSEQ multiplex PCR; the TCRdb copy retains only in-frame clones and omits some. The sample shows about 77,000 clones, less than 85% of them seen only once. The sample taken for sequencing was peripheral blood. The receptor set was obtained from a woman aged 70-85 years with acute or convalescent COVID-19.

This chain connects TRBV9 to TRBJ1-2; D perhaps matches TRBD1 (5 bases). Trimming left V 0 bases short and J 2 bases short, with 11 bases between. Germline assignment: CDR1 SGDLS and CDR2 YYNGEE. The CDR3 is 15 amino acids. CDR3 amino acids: CASSVDLQDNYGYTF. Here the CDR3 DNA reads TGTGCCAGCAGCGTAGATTTACAGGACAACTATGGCTACACCTTC. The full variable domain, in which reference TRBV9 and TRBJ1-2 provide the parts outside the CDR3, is DSGVTQTPKHLITATGQRVTLRCSPRSGDLSVYWYQQSLDQGLQFLIQYYNGEERAKGNILERFSAQQFPDLHSELNLSSLELGDSALYFCASSVDLQDNYGYTFGSGTRLTVV.

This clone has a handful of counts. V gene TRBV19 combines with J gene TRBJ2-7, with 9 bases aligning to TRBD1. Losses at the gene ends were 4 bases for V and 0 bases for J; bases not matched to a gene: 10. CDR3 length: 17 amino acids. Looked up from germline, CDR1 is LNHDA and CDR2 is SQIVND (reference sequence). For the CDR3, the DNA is TGTGCCAGTAGTACATACCCGACAGGGGGTAACTCCTACGAGCAGTACTTC. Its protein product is CASSTYPTGGNSYEQYF.

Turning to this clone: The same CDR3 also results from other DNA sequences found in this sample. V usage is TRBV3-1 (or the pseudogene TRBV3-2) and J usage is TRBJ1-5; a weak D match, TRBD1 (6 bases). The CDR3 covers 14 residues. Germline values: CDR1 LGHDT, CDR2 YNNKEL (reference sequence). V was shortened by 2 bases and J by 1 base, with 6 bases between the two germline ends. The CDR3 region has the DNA TGTGCCAGCAGCCAACAGGGGAGCAATCAGCCCCAGCATTTT. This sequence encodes CASSQQGSNQPQHF.

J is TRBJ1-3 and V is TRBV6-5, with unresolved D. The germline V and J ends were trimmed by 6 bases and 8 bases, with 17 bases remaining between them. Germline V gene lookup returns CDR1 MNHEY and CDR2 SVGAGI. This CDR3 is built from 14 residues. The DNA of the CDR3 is TGTGCCAGCAGGCCCTCGATCTTGCGGGACACCATATATTTT. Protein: CASRPSILRDTIYF.

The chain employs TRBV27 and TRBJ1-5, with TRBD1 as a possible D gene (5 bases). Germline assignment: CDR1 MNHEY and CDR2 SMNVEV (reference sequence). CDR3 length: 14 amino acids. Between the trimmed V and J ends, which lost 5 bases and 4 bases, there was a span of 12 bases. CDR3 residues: CASSDAGGNQPQHF. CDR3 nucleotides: TGTGCCAGCAGTGACGCCGGGGGAAATCAGCCCCAGCATTTT.

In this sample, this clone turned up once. The CDR3 DNA sequence: TGCGCCAGCAGCCAAGTATCACAAAACTATGGCTACACCTTC. Translating it yields CASSQVSQNYGYTF. This chain links TRBV4-1 with TRBJ1-2; no reliable D call. The germline V gene has CDR1 MGHRA and CDR2 YSYEKL. This CDR3 spans 14 amino acids. Trimming stripped 1 base from V and 2 bases from J, with 8 bases between.

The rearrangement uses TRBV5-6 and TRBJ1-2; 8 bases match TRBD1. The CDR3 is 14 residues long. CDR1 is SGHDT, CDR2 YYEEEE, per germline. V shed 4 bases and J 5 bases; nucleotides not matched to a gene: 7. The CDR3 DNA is TGTGCCAGCAGCGGGATCCAGGGGGCGTATGGCTACACCTTC. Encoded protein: CASSGIQGAYGYTF.

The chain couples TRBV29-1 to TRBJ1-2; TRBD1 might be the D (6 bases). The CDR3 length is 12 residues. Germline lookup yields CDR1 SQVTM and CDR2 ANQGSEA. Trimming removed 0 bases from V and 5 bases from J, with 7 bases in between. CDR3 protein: CSVEDQGYGYTF. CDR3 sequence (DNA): TGCAGCGTTGAAGATCAGGGGTATGGCTACACCTTC.

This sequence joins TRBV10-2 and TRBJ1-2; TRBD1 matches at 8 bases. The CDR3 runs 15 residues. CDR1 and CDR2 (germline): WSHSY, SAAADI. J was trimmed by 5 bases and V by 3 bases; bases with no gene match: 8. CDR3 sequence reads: CASSDARGQGYGYTF. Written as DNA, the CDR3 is TGCGCCAGCAGTGATGCCAGGGGGCAGGGGTATGGCTACACCTTC.

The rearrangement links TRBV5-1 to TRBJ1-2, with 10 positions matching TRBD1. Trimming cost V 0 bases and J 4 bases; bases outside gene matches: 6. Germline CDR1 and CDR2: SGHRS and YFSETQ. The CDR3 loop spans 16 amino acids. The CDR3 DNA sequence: TGCGCCAGCAGCTTGGGGGACAGGGGATTGGCCTATGGCTACACCTTC. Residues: CASSLGDRGLAYGYTF.

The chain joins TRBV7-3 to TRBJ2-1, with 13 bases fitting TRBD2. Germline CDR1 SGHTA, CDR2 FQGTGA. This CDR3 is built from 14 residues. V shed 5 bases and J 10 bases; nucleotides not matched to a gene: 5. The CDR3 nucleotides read TGTGCCAGCAGCCCAGGACTAGCGGGGGAAGAGCAGTTCTTC. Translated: CASSPGLAGEEQFF.

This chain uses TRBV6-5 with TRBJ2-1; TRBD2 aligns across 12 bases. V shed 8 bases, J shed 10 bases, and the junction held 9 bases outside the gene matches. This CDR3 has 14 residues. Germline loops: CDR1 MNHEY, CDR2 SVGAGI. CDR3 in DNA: TGTGCCAGCCAACTAGCGGGGGGCCCGTCGGAGCAGTTCTTC. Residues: CASQLAGGPSEQFF.

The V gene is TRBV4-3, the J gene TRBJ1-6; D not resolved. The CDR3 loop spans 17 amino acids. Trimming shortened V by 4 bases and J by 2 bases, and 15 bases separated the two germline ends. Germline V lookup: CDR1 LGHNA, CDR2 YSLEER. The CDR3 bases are TGCGCCAGCAGCCGAGGGTCTCACTCCACCTATAATTCACCCCTCCACTTT. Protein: CASSRGSHSTYNSPLHF.

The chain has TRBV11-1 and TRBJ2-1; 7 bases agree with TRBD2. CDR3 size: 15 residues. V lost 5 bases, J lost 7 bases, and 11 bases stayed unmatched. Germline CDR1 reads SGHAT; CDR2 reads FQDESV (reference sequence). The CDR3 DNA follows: TGTGCCAGCAGCCCCGGAGCGGGGCCGGCAAATGAGCAGTTCTTC. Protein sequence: CASSPGAGPANEQFF.

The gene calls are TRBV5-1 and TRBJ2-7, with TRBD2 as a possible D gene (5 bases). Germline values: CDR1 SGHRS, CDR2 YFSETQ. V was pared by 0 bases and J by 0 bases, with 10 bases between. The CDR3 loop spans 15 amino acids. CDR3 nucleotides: TGCGCCAGCAGCTTGGGAGGACTTAGCTCCTACGAGCAGTACTTC. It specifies CASSLGGLSSYEQYF.

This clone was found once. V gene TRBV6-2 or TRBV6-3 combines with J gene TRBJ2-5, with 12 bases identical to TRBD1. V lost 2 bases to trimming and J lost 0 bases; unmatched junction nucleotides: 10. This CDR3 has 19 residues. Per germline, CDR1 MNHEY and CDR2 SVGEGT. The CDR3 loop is CASSYERGTGGRYQETQYF. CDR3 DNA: TGTGCCAGCAGTTACGAACGCGGGACAGGGGGCCGGTACCAAGAGACCCAGTACTTC.

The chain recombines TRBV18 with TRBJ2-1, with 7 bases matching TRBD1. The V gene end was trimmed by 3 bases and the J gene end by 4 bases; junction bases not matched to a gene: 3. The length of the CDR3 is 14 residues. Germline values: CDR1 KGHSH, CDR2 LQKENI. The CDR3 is CASSPGTEYNEQFF. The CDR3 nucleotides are TGTGCCAGCTCACCTGGGACAGAGTACAATGAGCAGTTCTTC.

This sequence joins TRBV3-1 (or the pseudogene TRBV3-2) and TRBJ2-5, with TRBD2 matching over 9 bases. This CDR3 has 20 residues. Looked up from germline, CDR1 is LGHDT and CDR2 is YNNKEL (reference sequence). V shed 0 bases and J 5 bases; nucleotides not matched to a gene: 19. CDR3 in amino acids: CASSQDYQRGDNLQWETQYF. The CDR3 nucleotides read TGTGCCAGCAGCCAAGATTACCAGCGGGGGGACAACCTACAATGGGAGACCCAGTACTTC.

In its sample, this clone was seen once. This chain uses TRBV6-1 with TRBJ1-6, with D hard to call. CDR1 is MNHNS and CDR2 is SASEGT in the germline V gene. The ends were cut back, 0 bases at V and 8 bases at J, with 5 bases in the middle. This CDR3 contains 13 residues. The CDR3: CASSEAEYSPLHF. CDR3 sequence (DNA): TGTGCCAGCAGTGAAGCGGAGTATTCACCCCTCCACTTT.

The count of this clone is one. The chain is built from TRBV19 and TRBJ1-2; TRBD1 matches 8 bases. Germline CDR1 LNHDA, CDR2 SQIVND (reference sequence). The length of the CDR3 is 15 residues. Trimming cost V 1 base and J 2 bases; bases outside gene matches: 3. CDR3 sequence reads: CASSIANRGNYGYTF. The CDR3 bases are TGTGCCAGTAGTATAGCGAACAGGGGGAACTATGGCTACACCTTC.

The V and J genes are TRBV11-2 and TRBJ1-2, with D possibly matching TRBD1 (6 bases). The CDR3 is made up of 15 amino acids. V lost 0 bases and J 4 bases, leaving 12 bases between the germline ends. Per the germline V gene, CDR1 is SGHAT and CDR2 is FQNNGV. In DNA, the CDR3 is TGTGCCAGCAGCTTAGATCCCAGGGGTTTCTATGGCTACACCTTC. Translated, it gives CASSLDPRGFYGYTF.

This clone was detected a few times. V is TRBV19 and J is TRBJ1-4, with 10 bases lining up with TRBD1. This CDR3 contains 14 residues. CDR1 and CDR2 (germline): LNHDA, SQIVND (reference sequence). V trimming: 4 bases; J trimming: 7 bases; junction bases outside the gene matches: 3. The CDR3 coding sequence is TGTGCCAGTAGTACGGACAGGGGGAGTGAAAAACTGTTTTTT. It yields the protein CASSTDRGSEKLFF.

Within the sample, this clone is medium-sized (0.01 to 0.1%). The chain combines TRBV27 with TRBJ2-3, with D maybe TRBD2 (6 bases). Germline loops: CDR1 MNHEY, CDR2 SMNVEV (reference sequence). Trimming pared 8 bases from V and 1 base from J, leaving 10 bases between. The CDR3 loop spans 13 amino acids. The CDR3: CASGPGGTDTQYF. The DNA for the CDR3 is TGTGCCAGCGGGCCGGGGGGCACAGATACGCAGTATTTT.